This TCR beta chain came from a study of T cells in Graves' hyperthyroidism and ophthalmopathy. At the level of the study: Peripheral blood specimens were obtained at initial diagnosis, prior to any treatment.

The study included ophthalmopathy patients with Clinical Activity Score at least 3, NOSPECS grade at least 4 and duration under 3 months. Study conclusions and caveats: Ophthalmopathy onset followed model prediction by a median about 6.5 months. Most clonotypes that expanded in the thyroid above 0.001 also showed up in blood.

The CDR3 length is 15 residues. Trimming took off 5 bases at V and 2 bases at J, with 16 bases between the two ends. Germline CDR1 and CDR2: MGHDK and SYGVNS. Of note for this clonotype: Its target is not known.

From RNA transcripts, TCR beta CDR3 regions were amplified. The TCR CDR3 first-round RT-PCR relied on the HTBI primer set. TCRdb redid the calling of the multiplex PCR reads with MiXCR, one entry per CDR3 protein. The profile shows roughly 500,000 distinct CDR3 sequences, roughly 22% of them singletons. Sequenced input: blood. This clonotype was obtained from a woman in her seventies with Graves' ophthalmopathy. The rearrangement joins TRBV25-1 to TRBJ2-7; D possibly corresponds to TRBD2 (6 bases). CDR3 loop: CASSPGGRVTYEQYF. The CDR3 nucleotides read TGTGCCAGCAGTCCCGGAGGGCGGGTCACCTACGAGCAGTACTTC.